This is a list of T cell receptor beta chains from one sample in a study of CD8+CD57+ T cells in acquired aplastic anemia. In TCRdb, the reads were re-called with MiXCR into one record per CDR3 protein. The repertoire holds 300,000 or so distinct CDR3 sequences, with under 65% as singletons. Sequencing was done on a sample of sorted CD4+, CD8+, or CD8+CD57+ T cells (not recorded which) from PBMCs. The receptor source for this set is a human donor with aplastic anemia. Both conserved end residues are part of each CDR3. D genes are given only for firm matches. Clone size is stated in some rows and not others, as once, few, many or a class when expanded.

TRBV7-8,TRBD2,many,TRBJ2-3,CASSPRTSGMFDTQYF,TGTGCCAGCAGCCCTAGGACTAGCGGGATGTTTGATACGCAGTATTTT
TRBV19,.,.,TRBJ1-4,CASSTNLGPAGEKLFF,TGTGCCAGTAGTACGAATTTAGGACCGGCGGGTGAAAAACTGTTTTTT
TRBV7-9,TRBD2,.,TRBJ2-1,CASSLDSGTYNEQFF,TGTGCCAGCAGCTTGGATAGCGGGACCTACAATGAGCAGTTCTTC
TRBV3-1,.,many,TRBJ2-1,CASSQGASTEQFF,TGTGCCAGCAGCCAAGGGGCGAGTACTGAGCAGTTCTTC
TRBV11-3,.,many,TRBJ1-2,CATSLQYYGYTF,TGTGCCACCTCGTTACAGTACTATGGCTACACCTTC
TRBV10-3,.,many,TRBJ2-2,CAISDGGAGTGELFF,TGTGCCATCAGTGATGGGGGTGCTGGCACCGGGGAGCTGTTTTTT
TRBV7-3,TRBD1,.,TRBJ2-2,CASSLGTENIGELFF,TGTGCCAGCAGCCTGGGGACAGAGAACATCGGGGAGCTGTTTTTT
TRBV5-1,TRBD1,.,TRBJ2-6,CASSRTGSISGANVLTF,TGCGCCAGCAGTCGGACAGGGTCTATCTCTGGGGCCAACGTCCTGACTTTC
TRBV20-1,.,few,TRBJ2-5,CSASQETQYF,TGCAGTGCTAGTCAGGAGACCCAGTACTTC
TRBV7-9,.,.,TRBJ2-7,CASSPRGVSSHEQYF,TGTGCCAGCAGCCCCCGGGGAGTGAGCTCCCACGAGCAGTACTTC
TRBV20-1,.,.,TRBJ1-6,CSARDRGSSSYNSPLHF,TGCAGTGCTAGAGATAGAGGGTCGAGCTCGTATAATTCACCCCTCCACTTT
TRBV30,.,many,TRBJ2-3,CAWSRVRDTQYF,TGTGCCTGGAGTAGAGTGAGGGATACGCAGTATTTT
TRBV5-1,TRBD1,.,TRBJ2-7,CASSPTGGVYEQYF,TGCGCCAGCAGTCCCACAGGGGGAGTCTACGAGCAGTACTTC
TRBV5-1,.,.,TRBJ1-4,CASSLDWQEVFF,TGCGCCAGCAGCTTGGACTGGCAAGAGGTGTTTTTT
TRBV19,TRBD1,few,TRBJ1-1,CASRWGQENTEAFF,TGTGCCAGTAGATGGGGACAGGAGAACACTGAAGCTTTCTTT
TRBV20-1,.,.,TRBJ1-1,CSARDTGLSTEAFF,TGCAGTGCTAGAGATACAGGGTTGAGCACTGAAGCTTTCTTT
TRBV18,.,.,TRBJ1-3,CASSQGGTTGNTIYF,TGTGCCAGCTCACAGGGGGGAACGACTGGAAACACCATATATTTT
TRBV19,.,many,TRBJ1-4,CASSDHDRFNEKLFF,TGTGCCAGTAGTGACCATGACAGATTTAATGAAAAACTGTTTTTT
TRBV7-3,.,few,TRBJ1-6,CASSHGADSPLHF,TGTGCCAGCAGCCATGGAGCGGACTCACCCCTCCACTTT
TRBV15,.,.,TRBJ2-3,CATSRGGGTDTQYF,TGTGCCACCAGCAGAGGAGGGGGCACAGATACGCAGTATTTT
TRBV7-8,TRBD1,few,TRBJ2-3,CASSLRQGTADTQYF,TGTGCCAGCAGCCTCCGACAGGGGACGGCAGATACGCAGTATTTT
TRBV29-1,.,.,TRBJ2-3,CSAIDDTQYF,TGCAGCGCCATCGATGATACGCAGTATTTT
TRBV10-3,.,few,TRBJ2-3,CAISQQEGISPTDTQYF,TGTGCCATCAGCCAACAGGAAGGCATCTCCCCCACAGATACGCAGTATTTT
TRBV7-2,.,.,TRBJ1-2,CASSLAGIGYTF,TGTGCCAGCAGCTTAGCAGGCATCGGCTACACCTTC
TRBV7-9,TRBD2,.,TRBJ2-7,CASSPGTSVYEQYF,TGTGCCAGCAGCCCAGGGACTAGCGTGTACGAGCAGTACTTC